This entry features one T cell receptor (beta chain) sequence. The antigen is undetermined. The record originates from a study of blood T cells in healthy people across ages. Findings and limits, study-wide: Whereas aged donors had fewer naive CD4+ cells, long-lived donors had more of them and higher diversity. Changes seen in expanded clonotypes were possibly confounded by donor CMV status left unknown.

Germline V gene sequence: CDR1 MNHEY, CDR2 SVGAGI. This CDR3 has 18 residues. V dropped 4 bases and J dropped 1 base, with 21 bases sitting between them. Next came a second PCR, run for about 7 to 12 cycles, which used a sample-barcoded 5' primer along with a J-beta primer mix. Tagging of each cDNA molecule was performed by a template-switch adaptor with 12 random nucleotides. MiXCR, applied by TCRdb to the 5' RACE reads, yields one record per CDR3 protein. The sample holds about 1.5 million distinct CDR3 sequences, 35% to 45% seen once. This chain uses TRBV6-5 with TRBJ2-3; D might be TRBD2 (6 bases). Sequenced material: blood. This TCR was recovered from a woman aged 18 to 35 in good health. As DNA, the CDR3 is TGTGCCAGCAGTTCCGGAACTAGCTTTTGGGGGGGCACAGATACGCAGTATTTT. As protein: CASSSGTSFWGGTDTQYF.